These T cell receptor beta chains were read from a single sample in a study of cytomegalovirus exposure and HLA in healthy donors. Here immunoSEQ multiplex PCR was the method, and the copy in TCRdb shows in-frame clones only, minus some. The sample's table shows about 160,000 clones. Sequenced: PBMCs. The receptors here all came from a woman between 55 and 75 years old in good health and CMV-seronegative. Both conserved end residues are part of each CDR3. A D gene is named only where the DNA matches it firmly.

V	length	J	D	DNA	CDR3
TRBV18	15	TRBJ2-5	TRBD2	TGTGCCAGCTCGTCGGGACTAGCGGGGCAAGAGACCCAGTACTTC	CASSSGLAGQETQYF
TRBV4-1	14	TRBJ1-1	.	TGCGCCAGCAGCCAAGGAGCAAGGAACACTGAAGCTTTCTTT	CASSQGARNTEAFF
TRBV9	14	TRBJ2-1	.	TGTGCCAGCAGCGTAGGGCGGATCTACAATGAGCAGTTCTTC	CASSVGRIYNEQFF
TRBV25-1	17	TRBJ2-2	TRBD1	TGTGCCAGCAGTGAGCTCGGGACAGGGCTACCCACCGGGGAGCTGTTTTTT	CASSELGTGLPTGELFF
TRBV27	16	TRBJ2-7	.	TGTGCCAGCAGTTTATTTGGGGGGACAGTTTCCTACGAGCAGTACTTC	CASSLFGGTVSYEQYF
TRBV2	12	TRBJ2-3	TRBD2	TGTGCCAGCAGTGAGGTAGCGGGGACGCAGTATTTT	CASSEVAGTQYF
TRBV19	15	TRBJ1-1	TRBD1	TGTGCCAGTACCCAGACCGGACAGGGTAGCACTGAAGCTTTCTTT	CASTQTGQGSTEAFF
TRBV2	13	TRBJ1-5	.	TGTGCCAGCAGTGATGACCAGGGCCAGCCCCAGCATTTT	CASSDDQGQPQHF
TRBV19	17	TRBJ1-5	TRBD1	TGTGCCAGTAGGGGACAGGGTAAGCTTTATAGCAATCAGCCCCAGCATTTT	CASRGQGKLYSNQPQHF
TRBV6-1	14	TRBJ1-2	.	TGTGCCAGCAGTGAAGCGCTTCGGAACTATGGCTACACCTTC	CASSEALRNYGYTF
TRBV15	17	TRBJ2-1	.	TGTGCCACCAGCAGACTTGGCCTTTATTTTTCCTACAATGAGCAGTTCTTC	CATSRLGLYFSYNEQFF
TRBV5-1	14	TRBJ2-4	TRBD1	TGCGCCAGCAGCTTGTTCCAGGGGGTAAACATTCAGTACTTC	CASSLFQGVNIQYF
TRBV19	16	TRBJ1-2	.	TGTGCCAGTAGTACCTCCCCCTGGAGACCTAACTATGGCTACACCTTC	CASSTSPWRPNYGYTF
TRBV5-1	14	TRBJ2-5	TRBD1	TGCGCCAGCAGCTTGGGACAGGGGGAAGAGACCCAGTACTTC	CASSLGQGEETQYF
TRBV18	15	TRBJ1-2	.	TGTGCCAGCTCACCCCGGGAGGCTCGCGTCTATGGCTACACCTTC	CASSPREARVYGYTF
TRBV10-3	16	TRBJ1-1	TRBD1	TGTGCCATCAGCACCGGACAGGGAAGATCTAACACTGAAGCTTTCTTT	CAISTGQGRSNTEAFF
TRBV7-6	16	TRBJ2-7	TRBD2	TGTGCCAGCAGCCGTGCCGGGAGTAGCGGGAGGTACGAGCAGTACTTC	CASSRAGSSGRYEQYF
TRBV6-6	15	TRBJ2-2	.	TGTGCCAGCAGCCAACCCCCGCCAGGGTCCGGGGAGCTGTTTTTT	CASSQPPPGSGELFF
TRBV7-2	13	TRBJ1-1	TRBD1	TGTGCCAGCAGCTCGGACAGGGGTGGTGAAGCTTTCTTT	CASSSDRGGEAFF
TRBV7-9	11	TRBJ1-1	.	TGTGCCAGCACCTGGGGGGGGTTCGTGCGGTTT	CASTWGGFVRF
TRBV29-1	14	TRBJ2-5	.	TGCAGCGTTGAAGATCAAAGGGGGGGGGAGACCCAGTACTTC	CSVEDQRGGETQYF
TRBV18	13	TRBJ2-4	TRBD1	TGTGCCAGCTCCCCGACAGGGGTAAACATTCAGTACTTC	CASSPTGVNIQYF
TRBV4-2	15	TRBJ1-1	TRBD1	TGTGCCAGCAGCCAGCAAGAGACAGGGGGAACTGAAGCTTTCTTT	CASSQQETGGTEAFF
TRBV2	14	TRBJ2-7	TRBD1	TGTGCCAGCAGCACAGGGGTTTTCGCCTACGAGCAGTACTTC	CASSTGVFAYEQYF
TRBV15	14	TRBJ1-1	.	TGTGCCACCAGCAAACAGGGCATGAACACTGAAGCTTTCTTT	CATSKQGMNTEAFF
TRBV5-1	14	TRBJ2-7	TRBD2	TGCGCCAGCAGCCCCAGGGCGGGAGAAAACGAGCAGTACTTC	CASSPRAGENEQYF
TRBV4-2	20	TRBJ2-2	TRBD2	TGTGCCAGCAGCCAAGATAGGAGTGGCGGGGGGCCTCCGGGCACCGGGGAGCTGTTTTTT	CASSQDRSGGGPPGTGELFF
TRBV5-1	14	TRBJ1-4	TRBD1	TGCGCCAGCAGCTCGGGACAGGGGAGGGAAAAACTGTTTTTT	CASSSGQGREKLFF
TRBV5-1	19	TRBJ1-6	TRBD1	TGCGCCAGCAGCTTGGTGCCAGGACAGGGGAGCAGCTATAATTCACCCCTCCACTTT	CASSLVPGQGSSYNSPLHF
TRBV25-1	12	TRBJ2-7	.	TGTGCCAGCAGTGATCCAAATTACGAGCAGTACTTC	CASSDPNYEQYF
TRBV7-6	15	TRBJ2-5	TRBD2	TGTGCCAGCAGCTTAGGCGGGAGTTACCAAGAGACCCAGTACTTC	CASSLGGSYQETQYF
TRBV11-3	14	TRBJ2-5	.	TGTGCCAGCAGCTTGGGCAGGTACCAAGAGACCCAGTACTTC	CASSLGRYQETQYF
TRBV28	14	TRBJ2-5	TRBD2	TGTGCCAGCACCTCCCCCGGGGGGGTGAGGGAGCAGTACTTC	CASTSPGGVREQYF
TRBV4-1	15	TRBJ2-5	TRBD2	TGCGCCAGCAGCCAGCTAGCGGGGGGGCGGGAGACCCAGTACTTC	CASSQLAGGRETQYF
TRBV7-9	14	TRBJ1-1	TRBD1	TGTGCCAGCAGCTTAAGAGGGGGCGGGCTTGAAGCTTTCTTT	CASSLRGGGLEAFF